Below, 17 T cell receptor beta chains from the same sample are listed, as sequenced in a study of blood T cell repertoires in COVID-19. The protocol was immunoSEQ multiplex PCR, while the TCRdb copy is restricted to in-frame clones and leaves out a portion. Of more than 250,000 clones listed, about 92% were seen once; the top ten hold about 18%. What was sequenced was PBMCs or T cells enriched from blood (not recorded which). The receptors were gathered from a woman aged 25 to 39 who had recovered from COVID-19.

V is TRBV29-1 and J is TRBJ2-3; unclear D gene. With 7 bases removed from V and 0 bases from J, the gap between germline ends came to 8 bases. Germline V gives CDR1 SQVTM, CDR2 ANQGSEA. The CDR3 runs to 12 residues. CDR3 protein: CSAGSSTDTQYF. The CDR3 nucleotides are TGCAGCGCGGGTTCTAGCACAGATACGCAGTATTTT.

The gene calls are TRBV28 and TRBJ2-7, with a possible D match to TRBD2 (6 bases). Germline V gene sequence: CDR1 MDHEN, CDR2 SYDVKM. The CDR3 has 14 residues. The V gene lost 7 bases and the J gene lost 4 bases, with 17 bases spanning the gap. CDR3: CASTDPGVLYEQYF. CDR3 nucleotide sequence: TGTGCCAGCACCGACCCGGGGGTACTTTACGAGCAGTACTTC.

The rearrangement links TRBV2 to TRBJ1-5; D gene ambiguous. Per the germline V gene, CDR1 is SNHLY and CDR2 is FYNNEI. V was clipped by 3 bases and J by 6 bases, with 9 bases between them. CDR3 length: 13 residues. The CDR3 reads CASSDVEAQPQHF. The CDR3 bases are TGTGCCAGCAGTGATGTAGAGGCTCAGCCCCAGCATTTT.

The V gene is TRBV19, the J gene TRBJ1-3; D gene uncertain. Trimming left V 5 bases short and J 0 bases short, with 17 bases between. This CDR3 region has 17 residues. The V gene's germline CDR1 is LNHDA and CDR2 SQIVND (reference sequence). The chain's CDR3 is CASSFSRGPGSGNTIYF. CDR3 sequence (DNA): TGTGCCAGTAGTTTCTCCCGCGGGCCTGGCTCTGGAAACACCATATATTTT.

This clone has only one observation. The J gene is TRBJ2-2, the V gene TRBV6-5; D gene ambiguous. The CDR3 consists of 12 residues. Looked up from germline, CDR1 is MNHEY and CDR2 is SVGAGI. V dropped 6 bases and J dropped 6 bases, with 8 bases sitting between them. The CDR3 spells CASRDRAGELFF. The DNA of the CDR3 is TGTGCCAGCAGAGATAGAGCCGGGGAGCTGTTTTTT.

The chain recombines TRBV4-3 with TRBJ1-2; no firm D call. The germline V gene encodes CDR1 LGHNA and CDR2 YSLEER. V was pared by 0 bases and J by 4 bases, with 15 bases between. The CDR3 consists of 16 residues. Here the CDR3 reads CASSQELVTTTYGYTF. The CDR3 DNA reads TGCGCCAGCAGCCAAGAGTTGGTCACAACCACCTATGGCTACACCTTC.

CDR3 sequence reads: CASSPGPGLGKGDTQYF. CDR3 in DNA: TGTGCCAGCAGTCCTGGCCCGGGACTAGGGAAGGGAGATACGCAGTATTTT. The gene calls are TRBV28 and TRBJ2-3; 8 nucleotides agree with TRBD2. There are 17 residues in the CDR3. After removal of 5 bases from V and 5 bases from J, the junction contained 15 bases not matched to a gene. Germline loops: CDR1 MDHEN, CDR2 SYDVKM.

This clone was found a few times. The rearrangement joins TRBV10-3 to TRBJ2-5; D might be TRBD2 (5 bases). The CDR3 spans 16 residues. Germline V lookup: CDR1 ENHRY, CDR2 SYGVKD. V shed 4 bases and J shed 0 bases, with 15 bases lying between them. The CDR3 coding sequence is TGTGCCATCAGTGGGGCGGCCACGGAGGACCAAGAGACCCAGTACTTC. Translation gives CAISGAATEDQETQYF.

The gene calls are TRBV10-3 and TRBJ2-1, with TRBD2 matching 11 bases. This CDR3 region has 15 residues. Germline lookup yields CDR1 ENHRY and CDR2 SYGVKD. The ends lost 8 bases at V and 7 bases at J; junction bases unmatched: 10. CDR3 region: CAIRDLAGGLNEQFF. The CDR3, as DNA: TGTGCCATCCGAGATCTAGCGGGAGGTTTGAATGAGCAGTTCTTC.

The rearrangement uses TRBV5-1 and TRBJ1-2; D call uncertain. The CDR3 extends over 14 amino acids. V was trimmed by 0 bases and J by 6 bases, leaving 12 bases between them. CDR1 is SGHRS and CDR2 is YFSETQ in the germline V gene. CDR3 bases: TGCGCCAGCAGCTTGGGGGCAGTGAAGGATGGCTACACCTTC. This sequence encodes CASSLGAVKDGYTF.

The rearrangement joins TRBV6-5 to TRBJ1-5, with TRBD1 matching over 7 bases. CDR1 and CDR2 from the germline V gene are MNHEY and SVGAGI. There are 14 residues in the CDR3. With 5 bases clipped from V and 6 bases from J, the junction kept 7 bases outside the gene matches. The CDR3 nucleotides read TGTGCCAGCAGTCCCCGGACAGGCCGTCAGCCCCAGCATTTT. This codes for CASSPRTGRQPQHF.

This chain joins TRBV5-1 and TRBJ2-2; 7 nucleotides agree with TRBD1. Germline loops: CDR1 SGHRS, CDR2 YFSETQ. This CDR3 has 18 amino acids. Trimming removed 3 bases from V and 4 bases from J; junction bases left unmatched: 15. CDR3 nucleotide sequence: TGCGCCAGCAGCTCGCATCCGGGACAGATGGTGGGCACCGGGGAGCTGTTTTTT. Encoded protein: CASSSHPGQMVGTGELFF.

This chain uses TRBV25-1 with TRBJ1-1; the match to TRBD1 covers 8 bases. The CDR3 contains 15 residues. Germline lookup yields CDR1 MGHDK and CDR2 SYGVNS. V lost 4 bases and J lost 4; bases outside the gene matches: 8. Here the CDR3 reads CASSGGGQGGTEAFF. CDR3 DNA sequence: TGTGCCAGCAGTGGGGGAGGACAGGGTGGCACTGAAGCTTTCTTT.

The CDR3 DNA reads TGTGCCAGTAGTCCCGGTCCCCCGAGGACTGAAGCTTTCTTT. Its translation: CASSPGPPRTEAFF. J is TRBJ1-1 and V is TRBV19, with D unresolved. Germline V gives CDR1 LNHDA, CDR2 SQIVND (reference sequence). Deletions cut 5 bases from V and 5 bases from J, with 15 bases between. The CDR3 has 14 amino acids.

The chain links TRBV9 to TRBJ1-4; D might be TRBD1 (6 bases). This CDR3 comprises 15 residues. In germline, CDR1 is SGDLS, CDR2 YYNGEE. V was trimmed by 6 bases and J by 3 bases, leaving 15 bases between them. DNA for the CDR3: TGTGCCAGCAACCGGCAGGGGTTCTCTAATGAAAAACTGTTTTTT. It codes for CASNRQGFSNEKLFF.

CDR3 DNA: TGCGCCAGCCTTCCGGTGGGGGGCCAAGAGACCCAGTACTTC. Protein: CASLPVGGQETQYF. The chain employs TRBV5-1 and TRBJ2-5; a possible D gene is TRBD2 (6 bases). The CDR3 is 14 residues long. CDR1 and CDR2 (germline): SGHRS, YFSETQ. Trimming pared 7 bases from V and 1 base from J, leaving 14 bases between.

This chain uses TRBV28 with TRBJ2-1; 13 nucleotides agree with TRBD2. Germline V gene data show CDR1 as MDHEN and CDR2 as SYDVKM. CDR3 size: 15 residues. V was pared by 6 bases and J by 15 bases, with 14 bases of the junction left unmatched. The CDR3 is CASSLGTSGDVARFF. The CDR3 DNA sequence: TGTGCCAGCAGCCTCGGGACTAGCGGGGACGTGGCCCGGTTCTTC. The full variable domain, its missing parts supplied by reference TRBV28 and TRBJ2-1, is DVKVTQSSRYLVKRTGEKVFLECVQDMDHENMFWYRQDPGLGLRLIYFSYDVKMKEKGDIPEGYSVSREKKERFSLILESASTNQTSMYLCASSLGTSGDVARFFGPGTRLTVL.